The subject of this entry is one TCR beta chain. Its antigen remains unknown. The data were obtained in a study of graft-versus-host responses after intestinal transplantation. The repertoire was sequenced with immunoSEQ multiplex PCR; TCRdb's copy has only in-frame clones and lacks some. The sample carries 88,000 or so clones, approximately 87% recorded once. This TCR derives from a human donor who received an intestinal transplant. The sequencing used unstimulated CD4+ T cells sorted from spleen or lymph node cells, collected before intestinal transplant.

The CDR3 DNA reads TGTGCCAGCAGCCCAGGGCACCGGGGGAAGGAGTCTGGGGCCAACGTCCTGACTTTC. Encoded protein: CASSPGHRGKESGANVLTF. The rearrangement uses TRBV11-3 and TRBJ2-6, with a tentative D call TRBD2 (6 bases). CDR1 is SGHNT, CDR2 YENEEA, per germline. V lost 5 bases and J 1 base, leaving 21 bases between the germline ends. The CDR3 is 19 amino acids.